This TCR beta chain was sequenced for a study of blood T cell repertoires in COVID-19. Study in general: COVID-19 samples from acute and convalescent phases originated in the United States, Italy and Spain. Sample material is recorded as cDNA or gDNA derived from T cells, B-cell-depleted T cells, or PBMCs.

CDR1 SQVTM and CDR2 ANQGSEA come from the germline V gene. V dropped 6 bases and J dropped 11; count of bases not matched to a gene: 6. The CDR3 is 11 residues long. Study processing details: Nucleated cell number was recorded as an estimate derived from reference gene primer amplification. The method was immunoSEQ multiplex PCR; TCRdb's version includes in-frame clones alone and lacks a portion of them. V, J and clone size were drawn from that table, and D and trimming were deduced from the DNA. The data show around 70,000 clones, around 82% seen once. The source material was peripheral blood. The chain recombines TRBV29-1 with TRBJ1-4; 7 bases line up with TRBD1. This TCR was recovered from a human donor in a cohort sampled during active COVID-19. CDR3 bases: TGCAGCGTCGGGACAGAAGTCAAACTGTTTTTT. This gives the protein CSVGTEVKLFF. The full variable domain, in which reference TRBV29-1 and TRBJ1-4 provide the parts outside the CDR3, is SAVISQKPSRDICQRGTSLTIQCQVDSQVTMMFWYRQQPGQSLTLIATANQGSEATYESGFVIDKFPISRPNLTFSTLTVSNMSPEDSSIYLCSVGTEVKLFFGSGTQLSVL.